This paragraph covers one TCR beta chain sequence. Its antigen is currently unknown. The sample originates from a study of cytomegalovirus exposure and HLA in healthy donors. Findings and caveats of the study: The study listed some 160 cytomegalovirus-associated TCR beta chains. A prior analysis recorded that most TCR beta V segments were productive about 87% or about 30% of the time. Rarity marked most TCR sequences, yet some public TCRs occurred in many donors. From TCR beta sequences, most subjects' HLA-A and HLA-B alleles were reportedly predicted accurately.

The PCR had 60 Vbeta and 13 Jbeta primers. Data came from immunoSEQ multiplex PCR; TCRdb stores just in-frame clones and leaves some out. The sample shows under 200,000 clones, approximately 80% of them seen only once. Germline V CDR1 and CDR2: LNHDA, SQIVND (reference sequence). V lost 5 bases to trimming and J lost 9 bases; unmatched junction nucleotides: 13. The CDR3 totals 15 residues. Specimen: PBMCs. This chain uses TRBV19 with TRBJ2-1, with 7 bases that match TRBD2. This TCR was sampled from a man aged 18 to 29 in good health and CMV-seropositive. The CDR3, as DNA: TGTGCCAGTAGTGGTGGGAGGGGAACAATTACTGAGCAGTTCTTC. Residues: CASSGGRGTITEQFF.